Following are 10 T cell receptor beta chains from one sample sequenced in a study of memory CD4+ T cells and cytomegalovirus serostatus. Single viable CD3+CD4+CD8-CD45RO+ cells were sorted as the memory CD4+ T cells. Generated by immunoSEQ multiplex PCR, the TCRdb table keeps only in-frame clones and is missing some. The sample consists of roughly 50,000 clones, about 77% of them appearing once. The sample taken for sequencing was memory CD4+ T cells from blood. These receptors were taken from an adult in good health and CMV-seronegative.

CDR3 amino acids: CAISTEGNTEAFF. The CDR3 DNA follows: TGTGCCATCAGTACGGAGGGCAACACTGAAGCTTTCTTT. The chain employs TRBV10-3 and TRBJ1-1; D is unclear. The CDR3 length is 13 residues. V was trimmed by 5 bases and J by 2 bases, leaving 9 bases between them. Germline V gives CDR1 ENHRY, CDR2 SYGVKD.

CDR3 residues: CAGGQGALGDTQYF. The CDR3 nucleotides are TGTGCCGGGGGACAGGGGGCGCTTGGAGATACGCAGTATTTT. The gene calls are TRBV30 and TRBJ2-3, with 12 bases aligning to TRBD1. This CDR3 is built from 14 residues. Germline CDR1 GTSNPN, CDR2 SVGIG (reference sequence). The trim removed 8 bases at V and 5 bases at J, leaving 8 bases unmatched.

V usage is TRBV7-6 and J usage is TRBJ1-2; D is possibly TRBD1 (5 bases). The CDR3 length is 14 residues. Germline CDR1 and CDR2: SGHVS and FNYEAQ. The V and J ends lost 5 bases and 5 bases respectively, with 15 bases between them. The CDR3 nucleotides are TGTGCCAGCAGCAGAGGGACGGAGAGTTATGGCTACACCTTC. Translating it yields CASSRGTESYGYTF.

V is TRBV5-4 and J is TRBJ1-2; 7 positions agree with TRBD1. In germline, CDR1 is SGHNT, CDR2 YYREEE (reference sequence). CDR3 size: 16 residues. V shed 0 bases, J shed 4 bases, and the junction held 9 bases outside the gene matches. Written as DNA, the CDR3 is TGTGCCAGCAGCTTGGAGGGGGGGGACAGAAGCTATGGCTACACCTTC. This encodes CASSLEGGDRSYGYTF. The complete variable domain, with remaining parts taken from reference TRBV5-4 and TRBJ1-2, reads ETGVTQSPTHLIKTRGQQVTLRCSSQSGHNTVSWYQQALGQGPQFIFQYYREEENGRGNFPPRFSGLQFPNYSSELNVNALELDDSALYLCASSLEGGDRSYGYTFGSGTRLTVV.

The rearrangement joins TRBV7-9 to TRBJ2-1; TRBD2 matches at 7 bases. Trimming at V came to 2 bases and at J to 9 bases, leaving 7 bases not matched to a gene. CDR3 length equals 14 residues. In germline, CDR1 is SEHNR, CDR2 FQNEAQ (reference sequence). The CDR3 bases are TGTGCCAGCAGCTTATTGGCTAGCGGAAGTGAGCAGTTCTTC. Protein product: CASSLLASGSEQFF.

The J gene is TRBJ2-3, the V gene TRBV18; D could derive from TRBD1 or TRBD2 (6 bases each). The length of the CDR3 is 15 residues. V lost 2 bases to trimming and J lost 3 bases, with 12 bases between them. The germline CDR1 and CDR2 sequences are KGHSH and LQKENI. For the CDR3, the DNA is TGTGCCAGCTCACCAGAGGGGGGAAGGACAGATACGCAGTATTTT. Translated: CASSPEGGRTDTQYF.

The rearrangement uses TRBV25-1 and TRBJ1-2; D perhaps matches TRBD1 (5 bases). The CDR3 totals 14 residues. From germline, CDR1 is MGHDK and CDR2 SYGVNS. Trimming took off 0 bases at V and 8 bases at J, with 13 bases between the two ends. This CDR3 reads CASSEYRDGHGYTF. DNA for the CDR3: TGTGCCAGCAGTGAATACAGGGACGGGCACGGCTACACCTTC.

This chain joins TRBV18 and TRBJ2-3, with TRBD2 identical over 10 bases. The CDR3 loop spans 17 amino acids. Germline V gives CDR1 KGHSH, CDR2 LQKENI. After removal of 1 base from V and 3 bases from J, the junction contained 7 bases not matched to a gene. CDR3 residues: CASSPLPLAGTTDTQYF. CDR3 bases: TGTGCCAGCTCACCACTCCCACTAGCGGGAACAACAGATACGCAGTATTTT.

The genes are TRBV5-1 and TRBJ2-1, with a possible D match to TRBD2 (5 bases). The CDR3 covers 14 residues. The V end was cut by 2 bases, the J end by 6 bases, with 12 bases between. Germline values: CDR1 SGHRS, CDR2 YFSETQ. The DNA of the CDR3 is TGCGCCAGCAGCTTTAGATCCAGCGGCAATGAGCAGTTCTTC. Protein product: CASSFRSSGNEQFF.

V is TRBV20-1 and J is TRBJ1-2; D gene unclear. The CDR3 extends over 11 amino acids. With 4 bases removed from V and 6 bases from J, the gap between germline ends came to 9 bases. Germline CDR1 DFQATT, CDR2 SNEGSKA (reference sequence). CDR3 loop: CSATIWDGYTF. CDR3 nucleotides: TGCAGTGCTACCATCTGGGATGGCTACACCTTC.